Listed here are 29 T cell receptor beta chains from one sample, sequenced in a study of T cells after yellow fever vaccination. A single record per CDR3 protein comes from TCRdb applying MiXCR to the 5' RACE reads. The table records tens of thousands of distinct CDR3 sequences, approximately 6.5% of them present only once. Specimen: CD8+ T cells sorted from PBMCs, collected roughly 5 days after the first yellow fever vaccination. The receptors shown here come from a man between 18 and 29 years old who received the YFV17D yellow fever vaccine.

The chain employs TRBV11-2 and TRBJ2-3; D might be TRBD2 (6 bases). The CDR3 is 17 amino acids. Trimming removed 3 bases at V and 5 bases at J, with 21 bases between. The germline V gene has CDR1 SGHAT and CDR2 FQNNGV. CDR3 region: CASSLEPGLGGLDTQYF. The CDR3 nucleotides are TGTGCCAGCAGCTTGGAACCGGGACTCGGGGGTCTAGATACGCAGTATTTT.

CDR3 in amino acids: CASSWDLSLAGGTDTQYF. The CDR3 DNA reads as TGTGCCAGCAGTTGGGACCTCAGCCTAGCGGGGGGCACAGATACGCAGTATTTT. The J gene is TRBJ2-3, the V gene TRBV12-3 or TRBV12-4; 10 positions agree with TRBD2. V shed 4 bases and J 1 base; nucleotides not matched to a gene: 11. The CDR3 contains 18 residues.

This clonotype has a handful of counts. This chain links TRBV4-1 with TRBJ2-6; D not certain. The V and J ends lost 3 bases and 0 bases respectively, with 3 bases between them. CDR3 size: 14 residues. Germline V gives CDR1 MGHRA, CDR2 YSYEKL. The DNA for the CDR3 is TGCGCCAGCAGCCAGACCTCTGGGGCCAACGTCCTGACTTTC. Encoded protein: CASSQTSGANVLTF.

In its sample, this clonotype was seen many times. J is TRBJ2-5 and V is TRBV2; TRBD1 matches at 8 bases. V dropped 3 bases and J dropped 2; count of bases not matched to a gene: 5. Germline lookup yields CDR1 SNHLY and CDR2 FYNNEI. This CDR3 contains 15 residues. This CDR3 is CASSDSWTGQETQYF. CDR3 in DNA: TGTGCCAGCAGTGATTCTTGGACAGGGCAAGAGACCCAGTACTTC.

The table lists this clonotype with a few counts. The J gene is TRBJ1-1, the V gene TRBV7-9; no definite D call. The germline V gene encodes CDR1 SEHNR and CDR2 FQNEAQ (reference sequence). Between the trimmed V and J ends, which lost 6 bases and 7 bases, there was a span of 15 bases. The CDR3 consists of 13 residues. In DNA form, the CDR3 reads TGTGCCAGCAGTCAAACGCCCGGAATTGAAGCTTTCTTT. Its translation is CASSQTPGIEAFF.

The chain recombines TRBV2 with TRBJ2-5; a weak D match, TRBD2 (5 bases). With 0 bases removed from V and 2 bases from J, the gap between germline ends came to 16 bases. The CDR3 contains 17 residues. Germline V gives CDR1 SNHLY, CDR2 FYNNEI. The CDR3 spells CASSEALPAVTQETQYF. The CDR3 bases are TGTGCCAGCAGTGAAGCGCTTCCAGCGGTGACACAAGAGACCCAGTACTTC.

In its sample, this clonotype was seen many times. V and J are TRBV20-1 and TRBJ2-2, with D tentatively TRBD1 (5 bases). This CDR3 comprises 14 residues. The V gene lost 5 bases and the J gene lost 5 bases, with 15 bases spanning the gap. Germline V gene sequence: CDR1 DFQATT, CDR2 SNEGSKA (reference sequence). The CDR3 bases are TGCAGTGCTCCTGTTAGGGGTGGTACCGGGGAGCTGTTTTTT. Translated, it gives CSAPVRGGTGELFF.

There are many counts of this clonotype. The chain uses TRBV7-9 and TRBJ2-4; unclear D gene. With 3 bases removed from V and 0 bases from J, the gap between germline ends came to 15 bases. This CDR3 has 17 residues. In germline, CDR1 is SEHNR, CDR2 FQNEAQ (reference sequence). CDR3 sequence: CASSFFTSGVAKNIQYF. The CDR3 nucleotides read TGTGCCAGCAGCTTTTTCACGTCAGGAGTAGCCAAAAACATTCAGTACTTC.

The CDR3 DNA follows: TGTGCCAGCAGCCCACCGGACACGAGTGGCACTGAAGCTTTCTTT. It is translated as CASSPPDTSGTEAFF. This chain links TRBV5-4 with TRBJ1-1; tentatively, D is TRBD1 (5 bases). From germline, CDR1 is SGHNT and CDR2 YYREEE (reference sequence). This CDR3 spans 15 amino acids. Trimming removed 4 bases at V and 4 bases at J, with 17 bases between. The full variable domain, completed using reference TRBV5-4 and TRBJ1-1, is ETGVTQSPTHLIKTRGQQVTLRCSSQSGHNTVSWYQQALGQGPQFIFQYYREEENGRGNFPPRFSGLQFPNYSSELNVNALELDDSALYLCASSPPDTSGTEAFFGQGTRLTVV.

This clonotype was seen a few times. CDR3 loop: CSAGPGGYGNTIYF. In nucleotides, the CDR3 is TGCAGTGCCGGGCCAGGGGGTTATGGAAACACCATATATTTT. The V and J genes are TRBV20-1 and TRBJ1-3; 7 bases line up with TRBD1. This CDR3 is built from 14 residues. The ends lost 6 bases at V and 3 bases at J; junction bases unmatched: 8. The germline gives CDR1 DFQATT, CDR2 SNEGSKA (reference sequence).

This clonotype was counted only a few times. The chain employs TRBV14 and TRBJ2-1; no clear D. The CDR3 runs 16 residues. Germline V gene data show CDR1 as SGHDN and CDR2 as FVKESK. V was pared by 0 bases and J by 0 bases, with 9 bases between. The CDR3 coding sequence is TGTGCCAGCAGCCAAGAACGCCAGTCCTCCTACAATGAGCAGTTCTTC. As protein: CASSQERQSSYNEQFF.

This clonotype has ten or more counts. V gene TRBV7-6 combines with J gene TRBJ2-5, with D hard to call. Trimming cost V 8 bases and J 5 bases, with 12 bases left between them. This CDR3 spans 12 amino acids. The V gene's germline CDR1 is SGHVS and CDR2 FNYEAQ. For the CDR3, the DNA is TGTGCCAGCTGCCCCCCCCGGGAGACCCAGTACTTC. It translates to CASCPPRETQYF. The variable domain in full, with the rest retrieved from reference TRBV7-6 and TRBJ2-5, is GAGVSQSPRYKVTKRGQDVALRCDPISGHVSLYWYRQALGQGPEFLTYFNYEAQQDKSGLPNDRFSAERPEGSISTLTIQRTEQRDSAMYRCASCPPRETQYFGPGTRLLVL.

This sequence joins TRBV5-1 and TRBJ2-3; 9 nucleotides match TRBD2. This CDR3 is 19 amino acids long. Looked up from germline, CDR1 is SGHRS and CDR2 is YFSETQ. The V gene end was trimmed by 2 bases and the J gene end by 0 bases; junction bases not matched to a gene: 13. The CDR3 bases are TGCGCCAGCAGCTTCTCCTGGGGTAGCGGGGGAGCTAGCACAGATACGCAGTATTTT. Protein sequence: CASSFSWGSGGASTDTQYF.

This chain joins TRBV9 and TRBJ1-1; D possibly corresponds to TRBD1 (6 bases). Germline V gene data show CDR1 as SGDLS and CDR2 as YYNGEE. Trimming left V 0 bases short and J 3 bases short, with 9 bases between. The CDR3 is made up of 14 amino acids. CDR3 DNA sequence: TGTGCCAGCAGCGTAGAGGGGGGTTACACTGAAGCTTTCTTT. Translation gives CASSVEGGYTEAFF.

This clonotype was picked up a small number of times. The chain has TRBV13 and TRBJ2-4; perhaps TRBD1 as D (5 bases). This CDR3 has 12 amino acids. Germline CDR1 and CDR2: PRHDT and FYEKMQ (reference sequence). V lost 3 bases and J lost 6, with 6 bases in between. CDR3 DNA: TGTGCCAGCAGCTTCCAGGGAAACATTCAGTACTTC. Residues: CASSFQGNIQYF.

About this clonotype itself: The junction and the germline gene differ at one end; a read error may be behind it. The V and J genes are TRBV30 and TRBJ2-2; D possibly matches TRBD1 or TRBD2 (5 bases each). Germline assignment: CDR1 GTSNPN and CDR2 SVGIG (reference sequence). CDR3 size: 14 residues. The CDR3 bases are TGTGCCTGGAGTGTATCTCCGAACACCGGGGCGCTGTTTTTT. The encoded protein is CAWSVSPNTGALFF.

There are many counts of this clonotype. The chain employs TRBV6-2 or TRBV6-3 and TRBJ1-2; tentatively, D is TRBD1 (5 bases). V was cut by 7 bases and J by 4 bases, with 7 bases left in between. Per germline, CDR1 MNHEY and CDR2 SVGEGT. The CDR3 consists of 11 residues. The CDR3 loop reads CASTGTYGYTF. The DNA for the CDR3 is TGTGCCAGCACAGGGACCTATGGCTACACCTTC.

The sample holds a few counts of this clonotype. V gene TRBV9 combines with J gene TRBJ2-2; 8 bases line up with TRBD1. The CDR3 contains 17 residues. CDR1 is SGDLS, CDR2 YYNGEE, per germline. V lost 4 bases, J lost 0 bases, and 8 bases stayed unmatched. This chain's CDR3 is CASSRYWTGTNTGELFF. Here the CDR3 DNA reads TGTGCCAGCAGCCGATACTGGACAGGGACGAACACCGGGGAGCTGTTTTTT.

This clonotype was observed a handful of times. The chain is built from TRBV25-1 and TRBJ2-1, with 14 bases matching TRBD2. Germline trimming cut 4 bases from V and 9 bases from J; bases unmatched to any gene: 17. CDR1 and CDR2 from the germline V gene are MGHDK and SYGVNS. The CDR3 spans 19 residues. The CDR3 loop reads CASSVLTSGGASPFGEQFF. For the CDR3, the DNA is TGTGCCAGCAGTGTGTTGACTAGCGGGGGGGCAAGCCCCTTTGGTGAGCAGTTCTTC.

The gene calls are TRBV7-8 and TRBJ2-2; 8 bases are shared with TRBD2. CDR3 length: 16 residues. The germline CDR1 and CDR2 sequences are SGHVS and FQNEAQ. The J segment lost 3 bases and the V segment lost 4 bases, leaving 7 bases of the junction unmatched. The CDR3 loop is CASSSHTSGYTGELFF. CDR3 sequence (DNA): TGTGCCAGCAGCTCCCATACTAGCGGCTACACCGGGGAGCTGTTTTTT.

This clonotype was detected many times. The chain combines TRBV7-9 with TRBJ2-7; D may be TRBD2 (6 bases). Trimming removed 5 bases at V and 0 bases at J, with 11 bases between. Looked up from germline, CDR1 is SEHNR and CDR2 is FQNEAQ (reference sequence). The CDR3 covers 14 residues. Here the CDR3 DNA reads TGTGCCAGCAGCCCCCGGGACTCCTCCTACGAGCAGTACTTC. Encoded protein: CASSPRDSSYEQYF.

The chain links TRBV6-2 or TRBV6-3 to TRBJ2-1; 7 positions match TRBD1. Germline values: CDR1 MNHEY, CDR2 SVGEGT. This CDR3 contains 14 residues. V gave up 5 bases and J gave up 6 bases; unmatched junction bases: 7. The CDR3, as DNA: TGTGCCAGCAGTCCATACCGACAGGGCAATGAGCAGTTCTTC. Residues: CASSPYRQGNEQFF.

In this sample, this clonotype turned up many times. The chain links TRBV20-1 to TRBJ1-5; D is uncertain. This CDR3 comprises 13 residues. Trimming took 3 bases from V and 3 from J, leaving 9 bases between them. Per germline, CDR1 DFQATT and CDR2 SNEGSKA (reference sequence). CDR3 region: CSASDGVNQPQHF. CDR3 DNA sequence: TGCAGTGCTAGTGATGGGGTCAATCAGCCCCAGCATTTT.

J is TRBJ1-2 and V is TRBV12-3 or TRBV12-4; no clear D. Deletions cut 3 bases from V and 2 bases from J, with 10 bases between. The CDR3 sequence is 14 residues long. CDR3 in DNA: TGTGCCAGCAGTTTTGCGGGGATGAACTATGGCTACACCTTC. This codes for CASSFAGMNYGYTF.

In this sample, this clonotype turned up many times. The rearrangement joins TRBV7-9 to TRBJ2-3; no reliable D call. Germline CDR1 is SEHNR and CDR2 is FQNEAQ (reference sequence). This CDR3 contains 12 residues. V dropped 4 bases and J dropped 0 bases, with 2 bases sitting between them. In nucleotides, the CDR3 is TGTGCCAGCAGCTCTAGCACAGATACGCAGTATTTT. Translating it yields CASSSSTDTQYF.

There are many counts of this clonotype. This chain links TRBV4-1 with TRBJ2-3; D not certain. The ends were cut back, 3 bases at V and 5 bases at J, with 9 bases in the middle. CDR3 length: 13 amino acids. Germline loops: CDR1 MGHRA, CDR2 YSYEKL. CDR3 DNA: TGCGCCAGCAGCCACAACGGTATAGATACGCAGTATTTT. Amino acid sequence: CASSHNGIDTQYF.

This clonotype was observed a few times. The genes are TRBV7-2 and TRBJ2-5; D not resolved. V lost 1 base, J lost 9 bases, and 9 bases lay in between. Germline lookup yields CDR1 SGHTA and CDR2 FQGNSA. The CDR3 length is 12 residues. Here the CDR3 reads CASSLDRIAQYF. The DNA of the CDR3 is TGTGCCAGCAGCTTAGACCGGATAGCCCAGTACTTC.

In its sample, this clonotype was seen many times. The chain joins TRBV7-9 to TRBJ2-5; D not resolved. V shed 3 bases and J shed 0 bases, with 11 bases lying between them. From germline, CDR1 is SEHNR and CDR2 FQNEAQ (reference sequence). The CDR3 loop spans 15 amino acids. CDR3 sequence reads: CASSFLEQDQETQYF. Written as DNA, the CDR3 is TGTGCCAGCAGCTTCCTCGAGCAGGACCAAGAGACCCAGTACTTC. The full variable domain, with the rest looked up from reference TRBV7-9 and TRBJ2-5, is DTGVSQNPRHKITKRGQNVTFRCDPISEHNRLYWYRQTLGQGPEFLTYFQNEAQLEKSRLLSDRFSAERPKGSFSTLEIQRTEQGDSAMYLCASSFLEQDQETQYFGPGTRLLVL.

The gene calls are TRBV5-6 and TRBJ2-3, with unresolved D. Germline CDR1 and CDR2: SGHDT and YYEEEE. With 0 bases removed from V and 8 bases from J, the gap between germline ends came to 7 bases. CDR3 length: 12 amino acids. For the CDR3, the DNA is TGTGCCAGCAGCTTGGAACTCAGTACGCAGTATTTT. Residues: CASSLELSTQYF. Together with reference TRBV5-6 and TRBJ2-3, the CDR3 gives the full variable domain: DAGVTQSPTHLIKTRGQQVTLRCSPKSGHDTVSWYQQALGQGPQFIFQYYEEEERQRGNFPDRFSGHQFPNYSSELNVNALLLGDSALYLCASSLELSTQYFGPGTRLTVL.